The 25 T cell receptor beta chains in this list originate from one sample, sequenced in a study of glioma-infiltrating T cells. Amplification of TCR alpha and beta CDR3 regions from RNA used iRepertoire nested multiplex PCR. TCRdb independently ran MiXCR on the multiplex PCR reads; one entry per CDR3 protein. This table holds around 190,000 distinct CDR3 sequences, more than 30% found once. Material for sequencing was glioma tissue, nonneoplastic brain tissue, or PBMCs (not recorded which). Every receptor here comes from a human donor with low-grade glioma or glioblastoma, undergoing nonglioma brain surgery, or in good health (not recorded which).

This clonotype was counted many times. The V and J genes are TRBV7-2 and TRBJ1-2; D gene uncertain. Per germline, CDR1 SGHTA and CDR2 FQGNSA. V lost 1 base to trimming and J lost 0 bases, with 9 bases between them. The CDR3 contains 15 residues. The CDR3 sequence is CASSLGRSTNYGYTF. The CDR3 DNA sequence: TGTGCCAGCAGCTTAGGTCGCAGCACTAACTATGGCTACACCTTC.

This clonotype came up many times. V usage is TRBV20-1 and J usage is TRBJ2-2; no firm D call. CDR1 DFQATT and CDR2 SNEGSKA come from the germline V gene (reference sequence). The CDR3 covers 15 residues. V lost 6 bases and J 2 bases, leaving 16 bases between the germline ends. The CDR3 here is CSAPPANKNTGELFF. The CDR3 DNA reads TGCAGTGCCCCACCGGCCAACAAAAACACCGGGGAGCTGTTTTTT.

The gene calls are TRBV6-1 and TRBJ2-5; TRBD2 agrees at 14 bases. J lost 3 bases, V lost 5 bases, and 2 bases had no gene match. In germline, CDR1 is MNHNS, CDR2 SASEGT. This CDR3 is built from 15 residues. The CDR3 DNA sequence: TGTGCCAGCAGTAAGGGACTAGCGGGAGAAGAGACCCAGTACTTC. It specifies CASSKGLAGEETQYF.

As regards this clonotype: It may be a read error: a sequence one base away is much more abundant. The chain recombines TRBV7-9 with TRBJ2-3; D is uncertain. Germline loops: CDR1 SEHNR, CDR2 FQNEAQ (reference sequence). The length of the CDR3 is 11 residues. In DNA, the CDR3 is TGTGCCAGCAGCTTAGAGAGAACGCAGTGTTTT. Protein: CASSLERTQCF. Full variable domain (outside the CDR3, taken from reference TRBV7-9 and TRBJ2-3): DTGVSQNPRHKITKRGQNVTFRCDPISEHNRLYWYRQTLGQGPEFLTYFQNEAQLEKSRLLSDRFSAERPKGSFSTLEIQRTEQGDSAMYLCASSLERTQCFGPGTRLTVL.

This clonotype was counted between two and nine times. Given a much more abundant clone one base away, this may be a read error. CDR3 in DNA: TGTGCCAGCAGTACTCGGGCAGGCTATGGCTACACCTTC. It translates to CASSTRAGYGYTF. The chain has TRBV2 and TRBJ1-2; D call uncertain. The CDR3 sequence is 13 residues long. CDR1 is SNHLY and CDR2 is FYNNEI in the germline V gene. V lost 5 bases to trimming and J lost 4 bases, with 11 bases between them.

This clonotype was detected ten times or more. The rearrangement links TRBV6-2 or TRBV6-3 to TRBJ2-4; 7 bases line up with TRBD1. The CDR3 has 16 residues. Germline CDR1 and CDR2: MNHEY and SVGEGT. The junction had 4 bases not matched to a gene; V was cut back by 2 bases and J by 0 bases. CDR3 residues: CASSYPHRGAKNIQYF. For the CDR3, the DNA is TGTGCCAGCAGTTACCCTCACAGGGGAGCCAAAAACATTCAGTACTTC.

This clonotype was seen at least ten times. The V call is TRBV4-1, the J call TRBJ1-2; a weak D match, TRBD1 (6 bases). This CDR3 is 14 amino acids long. Germline loops: CDR1 MGHRA, CDR2 YSYEKL. V was trimmed by 2 bases and J by 4 bases, leaving 11 bases between them. CDR3 residues: CASSQSGGSYGYTF. The CDR3 region has the DNA TGCGCCAGCAGCCAATCGGGGGGCTCCTATGGCTACACCTTC.

This clonotype was counted at least ten times. The chain carries TRBV2 and TRBJ1-1; 9 bases are shared with TRBD1. This CDR3 spans 14 amino acids. Germline V gives CDR1 SNHLY, CDR2 FYNNEI. Trimming took 11 bases from V and 6 from J; bases not matched to a gene: 13. The CDR3 region has the DNA TGTGCCGCCACCCCGGGGGACAGGGAGGCTGAAGCTTTCTTT. Its translation: CAATPGDREAEAFF.

At least ten counts were recorded for this clonotype. The chain combines TRBV7-3 with TRBJ2-3; D gene ambiguous. The V end was cut by 1 base, the J end by 3 bases, with 5 bases between. This CDR3 is built from 13 residues. From germline, CDR1 is SGHTA and CDR2 FQGTGA. As DNA, the CDR3 is TGTGCCAGCAGCTTAAGCAGAACAGATACGCAGTATTTT. This codes for CASSLSRTDTQYF.

In regard to this clonotype: This may arise from a read error, as a much more abundant clone is one base away. The V and J genes are TRBV7-2 and TRBJ1-4; D not resolved. Per the germline V gene, CDR1 is SGHTA and CDR2 is FQGNSA. This CDR3 has 15 amino acids. V was trimmed by 1 base and J by 0 bases, leaving 6 bases between them. CDR3 sequence (DNA): TGTGCCAGCAGCTTAGGCGGCACAACTAATGAAAAACTGTTTTTT. Translating gives CASSLGGTTNEKLFF.

This clonotype was detected many times. V is TRBV4-1 and J is TRBJ1-5; D is possibly TRBD1 (6 bases). The ends were cut back, 3 bases at V and 5 bases at J, with 11 bases in the middle. CDR1 and CDR2 (germline): MGHRA, YSYEKL. This CDR3 comprises 14 residues. CDR3 DNA: TGCGCCAGCAGCCAGAGGGACACCGATCAGCCCCAGCATTTT. Translation: CASSQRDTDQPQHF.

This clonotype was observed many times. The chain couples TRBV10-3 to TRBJ2-5, with D perhaps assigned TRBD1 or TRBD2 (6 bases each). CDR1 and CDR2 from the germline V gene are ENHRY and SYGVKD. This CDR3 has 14 amino acids. V was trimmed by 4 bases and J by 0 bases, leaving 9 bases between them. CDR3 DNA: TGTGCCATCAGTGTAGGGGGGAACCAAGAGACCCAGTACTTC. It translates to CAISVGGNQETQYF.

The sample holds one count of this clonotype. This may stem from a read error, because a much larger clone lies one nucleotide away. This sequence joins TRBV7-2 and TRBJ1-6; D is perhaps TRBD1 (5 bases). The germline V and J ends were trimmed by 5 bases and 6 bases, with 20 bases remaining between them. Looked up from germline, CDR1 is SGHTA and CDR2 is FQGNSA. This CDR3 comprises 17 residues. Here the CDR3 DNA reads TGTGCCAGCAGCCTAGTTATCACAGGCACCTTTAATTCACCCCTCCACTTT. Translation: CASSLVITGTFNSPLHF.

In its sample, this clonotype was seen many times. This chain links TRBV18 with TRBJ2-7, with D maybe TRBD2 (5 bases). CDR1 and CDR2 from the germline V gene are KGHSH and LQKENI. CDR3 length: 15 amino acids. V shed 3 bases and J shed 3 bases, with 15 bases lying between them. The CDR3 here is CASSPSLGVNYEQYF. CDR3 coding DNA: TGTGCCAGCTCACCTTCCCTGGGAGTGAACTACGAGCAGTACTTC.

The chain carries TRBV6-6 and TRBJ2-5; 7 bases are a match to TRBD2. Germline V CDR1 and CDR2: MNHNY, SVGAGI (reference sequence). The CDR3 totals 13 residues. CDR3 nucleotides: TGTACAAGCAGCCCCAGGGAGGGGGAGACCCAGTACTTC. Its protein product is CTSSPREGETQYF.

This clonotype appeared many times. The rearrangement uses TRBV4-1 and TRBJ2-5; 10 bases align to TRBD2. CDR1 MGHRA and CDR2 YSYEKL come from the germline V gene. V shed 1 base, J shed 0 bases, and the junction held 5 bases outside the gene matches. The CDR3 loop spans 17 amino acids. The CDR3 sequence: CASSQGRAGGHQETQYF. The CDR3 region has the DNA TGCGCCAGCAGCCAAGGGCGAGCGGGAGGGCACCAAGAGACCCAGTACTTC.

This clonotype was detected many times. This chain links TRBV2 with TRBJ1-6; 7 bases align to TRBD1. The CDR3 runs to 13 residues. With V trimmed by 10 bases and J by 8 bases, 8 bases remained unmatched. The germline gives CDR1 SNHLY, CDR2 FYNNEI. For the CDR3, the DNA is TGTGCCACCGAACAGGGGATGTATTCACCCCTCCACTTT. Translation: CATEQGMYSPLHF.

As regards this clonotype: This may stem from a read error, because a much larger clone lies one nucleotide away. This chain connects TRBV9 to TRBJ1-1; no clear D. The V end was cut by 2 bases, the J end by 10 bases, with 18 bases between. The CDR3 loop spans 14 amino acids. Germline CDR1 and CDR2: SGDLS and YYNGEE. Written as DNA, the CDR3 is TGTGCCAGCAGCGTTTCACGGGAAACCCCAGCAGCTTTCTTT. This gives the protein CASSVSRETPAAFF.

Notes on this clonotype: A read error is possible here, since a much larger clone lies one base away. The gene calls are TRBV2 and TRBJ2-5; D uncertain. The CDR3 covers 15 residues. Germline CDR1 reads SNHLY; CDR2 reads FYNNEI. The CDR3 bases are TGTGCCAGCAGTACTACCCTAAGGTACCAAGATACCCAGTACTTC. It is translated as CASSTTLRYQDTQYF. Looking up the rest from reference TRBV2 and TRBJ2-5 gives the full variable domain: EPEVTQTPSHQVTQMGQEVILRCVPISNHLYFYWYRQILGQKVEFLVSFYNNEISEKSEIFDDQFSVERPDGSNFTLKIRSTKLEDSAMYFCASSTTLRYQDTQYFGPGTRLLVL.

In its sample, this clonotype was seen many times. This chain uses TRBV28 with TRBJ2-2; D gene uncertain. Germline CDR1 is MDHEN and CDR2 is SYDVKM. Trimming cost V 2 bases and J 6 bases, with 7 bases left between them. The CDR3 is made up of 13 amino acids. CDR3 nucleotides: TGTGCCAGCAGTTTAAGGGTAGCCGGGGAGCTGTTTTTT. Translated, it gives CASSLRVAGELFF.

This clonotype has only one observation. This may come from a read error, since a much larger clone is one base off. The genes are TRBV4-1 and TRBJ2-3, with a possible D match to TRBD2 (5 bases). Germline V gives CDR1 MGHRA, CDR2 YSYEKL. V lost 0 bases and J lost 0, with 10 bases in between. The length of the CDR3 is 16 residues. The CDR3 region has the DNA TGCGCCAGCAGCCAAGATTCGAGACTAAGCACAGATACGCAGTATTTT. It translates to CASSQDSRLSTDTQYF.

As for this clonotype: A much more abundant neighbour one base away suggests this may be a read error. The genes are TRBV10-3 and TRBJ2-7; D possibly corresponds to TRBD2 (5 bases). The closer fit of TRBJ2-4 to the DNA end suggests the J call may be wrong. This CDR3 contains 15 residues. Germline CDR1 and CDR2: ENHRY and SYGVKD. The CDR3 nucleotides are TGTGCCATCAGTGACGCCCGGGGAGCCAAAAACATTCAGTACTTC. It translates to CAISDARGAKNIQYF.

In this sample, this clonotype turned up many times. V is TRBV6-1 and J is TRBJ2-7; possible D gene TRBD1, 8 bases. Germline CDR1 is MNHNS and CDR2 is SASEGT. V was trimmed by 2 bases and J by 5 bases, leaving 22 bases between them. The CDR3 is 17 residues long. The CDR3 coding sequence is TGTGCCAGCAGTGAAATAAGCACAGGGGGGGTGCGGGACGAGCAGTACTTC. Protein product: CASSEISTGGVRDEQYF.

This clonotype was recorded many times. The chain joins TRBV20-1 to TRBJ2-5; no clear D. V was clipped by 5 bases and J by 5 bases, with 18 bases between them. Germline CDR1 reads DFQATT; CDR2 reads SNEGSKA (reference sequence). The CDR3 runs 14 residues. The CDR3 nucleotides read TGCAGTGCTTTAGAGGACCCTGTACGGGAGACCCAGTACTTC. Its translation: CSALEDPVRETQYF.

To note about this clonotype: At one end the junction does not follow the germline gene, possibly because of a read error. The chain couples TRBV6-5 to TRBJ2-3; no clear D gene. Germline V CDR1 and CDR2: MNHEY, SVGAGI. The CDR3 contains 15 residues. For the CDR3, the DNA is TGTGCCAGCAGTTACTCGCAGCAGGTCCAAGATACACAGTATTTT. It yields the protein CASSYSQQVQDTQYF.